This T cell receptor (beta chain) was sequenced for a study of regulatory T cells in long-lasting Graves disease (dated by TCRdb to the early 2020s). Context from the whole study: In the newly diagnosed Graves' disease group, patients had been taking antithyroid drugs for less than 3 months. The study was conducted in China and was registered as a clinical trial. A total of 35 or so samples were covered by TCR sequencing, comprising about 13 persistent and around 20 newly diagnosed Graves' disease patients. Peripheral blood TCR sequencing and RNA sequencing compared persistent Graves' disease patients with newly diagnosed Graves' disease patients.

Receptor amplification or capture employed multiplex PCR. These reads were obtained on an Illumina HiSeq 4000. TCR beta libraries were built with iRepertoire HTBI primers and Arm-PCR amplification of CDR3 regions. Gel purification was performed on PCR products prior to sequencing. On the authors' methods: Gene usage analysis of CDR3 amino acid clonotypes used the approximately 62 TRBV and 11 to 15 TRBJ segments found across samples. COPE and FqMerger were used to merge the filtered high-quality paired reads into contigs. Contigs were aligned with BLAST to IMGT TRBV, TRBD and TRBJ reference genes, and CDR3 was defined per IMGT. Highly expanded clones were defined as clonotypes with a frequency above 0.1%. Shannon entropy served as the measure of repertoire diversity, while the Gini coefficient captured V-J evenness. Public clonotypes were defined as clonotypes shared by more than one individual. TCRdb applied fastp at Q25 and MiXCR to the public reads, then kept only in-frame beta chains. Rows with a matching CDR3 protein are joined into one entry that keeps the most common DNA and genes. These V and J calls rely on TCRdb rather than the paper's analysis. The sample table records 420,000 or so distinct CDR3 sequences; about 15% of these occur just once. Of the sample, about 25% falls within the top ten clones.

The CDR3 starts with the cysteine, ends with the phenylalanine, and has 13 residues. Only the CDR3 portion is preserved as DNA: 39 bases, with reading frame beginning at the first base. V is shortened by 2 bases, J by 2 bases, and the region joining them spans 6 bases. CDR1 and CDR2 were assigned from the germline V gene as ENHRY and SYGVKD. In regard to this clonotype: Its antigen specificity is not known. No base quality information exists; no much larger clone differs at one position.

What the time point label conveys for this sample: newly diagnosed GD, antithyroid drugs for less than 3 months. For both TCR sequencing and RNA sequencing, RNA was extracted from PBMCs using TRIzol. The diagnosis of Graves' disease was made according to American Thyroid Association guidelines. Patients were recruited from an endocrinology department in Xi'an, China. Each patient gave 7 to 9.5 milliliters of peripheral blood, collected in an EDTA anticoagulant tube. Ficoll Paque Plus density gradient separation was used to isolate PBMCs, and no additional T cell sorting was done. An Agilent 2100 Bioanalyzer and agarose gel were used to check RNA quality, while a NanoDrop 2000 measured RNA concentration. On the study overall, not on this receptor specifically: Persistent patients shared more public clonotypes among themselves (2,741) than newly diagnosed patients did (about 900). As a limitation, the authors acknowledged that the small sample size may reduce accuracy. Only the TCR beta chain was sequenced and analyzed. TRBV28, TRBJ1-2 and TRBJ2-5 were preferentially used in persistent disease, while TRBV20-1 and TRBJ2-1 were favored in newly diagnosed disease. The study examined only peripheral blood because the primary lesion, thyroid tissue, could not be accessed. Compared with newly diagnosed patients, persistent Graves' disease patients had lower TCR Shannon entropy and fewer highly expanded clones, which suggests clonal expansion.

These data were also reused for a study on T cells in Graves' hyperthyroidism and ophthalmopathy. The second study's authors report: Graves' hyperthyroidism was defined as stable when no progression to ophthalmopathy occurred over 18 months of follow-up. Hyperthyroidism patients were newly diagnosed, had a disease duration of under 2 months, and were aged 18 to 65 years. Patients with uncontrolled infections, other autoimmune diseases, pregnancy or lactation were excluded. Diagnoses relied on clinical symptoms, serum thyroxine and TRAb, thyroid ultrasound and orbital computed tomography. A first-round RT-PCR of the TCR CDR3 used the HTBI primer set with the Qiagen OneStep RT-PCR kit. Most expanded thyroid clonotypes (frequency above 0.001) were also found in blood, which suggests that blood repertoires may mirror thyroid immune responses. In cross-validation, a model built on a 13 V-J signature told ophthalmopathy apart from stable hyperthyroidism with approximately 90% sensitivity and roughly 83% specificity, and in testing the same model reached 80%/75%. In validation, the model predicted progression to ophthalmopathy with 55% to 71% sensitivity and around 72% specificity, a median of 6.5 months before onset. TCR V-J signatures able to tell the groups apart were searched for in a discovery cohort of some 100 patients, of whom under 45 had Graves' ophthalmopathy and 57 had stable Graves' hyperthyroidism. Whether ophthalmopathy could be predicted prospectively was tested in an independent validation cohort made up of 18 hyperthyroidism patients plus 17 patients who later progressed to ophthalmopathy. The 75 to 100 discovery patients were randomly split 7:3 into training and test sets. Thyroid tissue and blood T-cell repertoires from roughly 6 Graves' hyperthyroidism patients were also compared in the study. Following sampling, methimazole starting at 30 mg daily was given to hyperthyroidism patients, and high-dose intravenous methylprednisolone was given to ophthalmopathy patients. Libraries were constructed in a second round of multiplex PCR, after which size selection and purification were carried out. Paired-end sequencing of the libraries was performed with 100 bp reads on an Illumina HiSeq2000. SOAPnuke was used to process the raw data, removing reads that contained adapters or uncalled bases, had a mean Phred below 15, or lacked an exact match to the constant primer or identifier. COPE v1.2.5 was used to merge high-quality paired reads, and clonotypes were defined as unique nucleotide sequences. MiTCR v1.1 was used to align clonotypes to the IMGT TRBV, TRBD and TRBJ reference segments. Only V-J combinations with frequency above 0.0001, covering roughly 99% of repertoires, were analysed. The TCS score was defined as the ratio of F50 (clonal expansion) to E x V (chaos), calculated using BLOSUM62-based TCRdist between CDR3 peptides within each V-J. Welch's t-statistics and random forest reduced fewer than 550 V-J features to roughly 13, which were used in a naive Bayes classifier (R e1071). Sample size was not statistically predetermined, and blinding of investigators to group allocation was not performed. According to the paper, TCR Vbeta CDR3 sequencing was carried out on 120 to 150 peripheral blood samples, which came from under 50 ophthalmopathy, approximately 78 hyperthyroidism and approximately 17 progressor patients.

The TCR originated in a woman younger than 30 with Graves disease. Donor details come from another sample of the same person, matched by shared clones. The material sequenced was peripheral blood mononuclear cells (PBMCs), taken at new diagnosis, from a patient treated with antithyroid drugs. The sequence joins TRBV10-3 to TRBJ1-2; no D gene call is confident. The nucleotides are TGTGCCATCAGTGAGAGAGGAAACTATGGCTACACCTTC. This gives the protein CAISERGNYGYTF.